This T cell receptor beta chain is drawn from a study of T-cell reconstitution after alpha-beta-depleted transplantation in children (dated by TCRdb to the mid-2010s). Study-wide context: The study quantitatively tracked T-cell immune reconstitution after TCRalphabeta/CD19-depleted allogeneic hematopoietic cell transplantation in children using TCR repertoire profiling.

Trimming costs V 0 bases and J 0 bases, and their ends lie 18 bases apart. The CDR3 runs 17 residues from the cysteine to the phenylalanine. Only the CDR3 region is kept as DNA, spanning 51 bases read in frame from base 1. The CDR1 and CDR2 encoded by the germline V gene (reference sequence) are DFQATT and SNEGSKA. The library was obtained by PCR. Sequencing instrument: Illumina HiSeq 2500. To normalize quantification of the TCRbeta repertoire, the TCR libraries were built with molecular barcoding that relied on unique molecular identifiers. The public reads were reprocessed in TCRdb via fastp at Q25 and MiXCR, keeping in-frame beta chains. Rows with a matching CDR3 protein are joined into one entry that keeps the most common DNA and genes. This sample is represented by a few hundred thousand distinct CDR3 sequences; about 9.3% of them were singletons. About 2.3% of the sample belongs to the ten largest clones.

This clonotype was observed a few times. What antigen it recognizes has not been identified. No clone much larger than this one lies a single base away; base qualities are absent. This chain joins TRBV20-1 to TRBJ2-7; 7 matching bases give a weak D call of TRBD1. The starting material was PBMCs from the stem cell graft donor, obtained from the stem cell graft. The sequence came from a human donor who donated a stem cell graft to a child with acute lymphoblastic leukemia. Here the CDR3 is given as CSARDRGTVISSYEQYF. The DNA sequence is given as TGCAGTGCTAGAGATCGGGGGACAGTAATAAGCTCCTACGAGCAGTACTTC.